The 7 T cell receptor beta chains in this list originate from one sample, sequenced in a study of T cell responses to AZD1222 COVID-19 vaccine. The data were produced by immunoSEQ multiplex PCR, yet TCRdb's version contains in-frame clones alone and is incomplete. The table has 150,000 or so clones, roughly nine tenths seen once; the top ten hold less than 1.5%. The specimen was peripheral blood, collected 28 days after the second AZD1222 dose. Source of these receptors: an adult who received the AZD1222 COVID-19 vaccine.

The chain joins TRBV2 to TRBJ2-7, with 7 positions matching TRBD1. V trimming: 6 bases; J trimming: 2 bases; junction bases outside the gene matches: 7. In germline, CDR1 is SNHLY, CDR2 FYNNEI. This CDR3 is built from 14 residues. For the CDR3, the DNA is TGTGCCAGCAGCTTGGGACAGTCAACCTACGAGCAGTACTTC. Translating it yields CASSLGQSTYEQYF.

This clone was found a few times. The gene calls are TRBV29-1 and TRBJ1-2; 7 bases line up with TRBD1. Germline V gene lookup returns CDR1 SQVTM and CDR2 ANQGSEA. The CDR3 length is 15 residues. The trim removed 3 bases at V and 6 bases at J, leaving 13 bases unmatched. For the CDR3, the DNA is TGCAGCGTTGATCCGTACAGGGGAGTGGAAGATGGCTACACCTTC. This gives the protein CSVDPYRGVEDGYTF.

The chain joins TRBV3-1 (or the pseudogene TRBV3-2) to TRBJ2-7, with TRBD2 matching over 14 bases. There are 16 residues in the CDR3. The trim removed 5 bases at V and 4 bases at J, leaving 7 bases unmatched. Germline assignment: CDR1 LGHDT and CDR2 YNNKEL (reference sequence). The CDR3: CASSERLAGGPYEQYF. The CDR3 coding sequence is TGTGCCAGCAGCGAACGACTAGCGGGAGGGCCTTACGAGCAGTACTTC.

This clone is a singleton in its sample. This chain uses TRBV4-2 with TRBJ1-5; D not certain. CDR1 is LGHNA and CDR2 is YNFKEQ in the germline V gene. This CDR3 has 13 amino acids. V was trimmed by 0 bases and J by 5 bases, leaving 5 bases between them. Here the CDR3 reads CASSQETDQPQHF. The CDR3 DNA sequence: TGTGCCAGCAGCCAAGAAACAGATCAGCCCCAGCATTTT.

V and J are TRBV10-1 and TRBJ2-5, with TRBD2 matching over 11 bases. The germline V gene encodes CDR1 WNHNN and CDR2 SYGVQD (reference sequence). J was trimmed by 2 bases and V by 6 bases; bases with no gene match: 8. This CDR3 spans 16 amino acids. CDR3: CASRGTGLAEQETQYF. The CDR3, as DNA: TGCGCCAGCAGGGGAACGGGACTAGCGGAGCAAGAGACCCAGTACTTC.

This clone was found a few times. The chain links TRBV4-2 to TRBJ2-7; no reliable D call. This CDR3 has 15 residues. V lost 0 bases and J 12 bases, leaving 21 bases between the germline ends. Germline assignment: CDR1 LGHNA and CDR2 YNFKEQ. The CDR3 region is CASSQESAGIGFPYF. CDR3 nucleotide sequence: TGTGCCAGCAGCCAAGAATCGGCAGGTATTGGGTTTCCGTACTTC.

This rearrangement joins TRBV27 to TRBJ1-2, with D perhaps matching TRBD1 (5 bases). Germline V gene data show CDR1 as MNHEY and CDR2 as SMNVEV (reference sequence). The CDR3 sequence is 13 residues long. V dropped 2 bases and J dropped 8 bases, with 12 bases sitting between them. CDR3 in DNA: TGTGCCAGCAGTTTAGCGGGGGGGGAAGGCTACACCTTC. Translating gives CASSLAGGEGYTF.